The 19 T cell receptor beta chains in this list originate from one sample, sequenced in a study of patients and donors after allogeneic stem cell transplantation. Each CDR3 protein gets one entry after TCRdb re-called the RT-PCR reads with MiXCR. In the table there are roughly 190,000 distinct CDR3 sequences, 40% to 45% of which are singletons. The sequencing input was blood, either unsorted or a sorted T cell fraction (not recorded which). The receptors were sampled from a human donor who was either an allogeneic HSCT recipient or a stem cell or donor lymphocyte infusion donor (not recorded which). It is not recorded whose cells these are; they may come from a transplant donor.

This sequence joins TRBV27 and TRBJ2-2; D tentatively fits TRBD1 or TRBD2 (6 bases each). Germline CDR1 reads MNHEY; CDR2 reads SMNVEV (reference sequence). The CDR3 runs 16 residues. The V and J ends lost 2 bases and 2 bases respectively, with 12 bases between them. CDR3 nucleotides: TGTGCCAGCAGTTTAATTCGGGGGCGCAACACCGGGGAGCTGTTTTTT. This gives the protein CASSLIRGRNTGELFF.

V gene TRBV5-5 combines with J gene TRBJ1-5; D possibly corresponds to TRBD1 (6 bases). CDR1 and CDR2 (germline): SGHKS, YYEKEE (reference sequence). This CDR3 region has 14 residues. The V gene lost 2 bases and the J gene lost 3 bases, with 9 bases spanning the gap. CDR3 sequence reads: CASSFGTFNQPQHF. The CDR3 DNA sequence: TGTGCCAGCAGCTTCGGGACATTCAATCAGCCCCAGCATTTT.

V and J are TRBV12-3 or TRBV12-4 and TRBJ1-5, with no clear D. The CDR3 runs 17 residues. V was pared by 7 bases and J by 2 bases, with 21 bases between. CDR3 loop: CASNASPAEPGNQPQHF. CDR3 sequence (DNA): TGTGCCAGCAACGCCTCACCTGCCGAACCGGGCAATCAGCCCCAGCATTTT.

The chain employs TRBV4-3 and TRBJ2-1; no clear D. The CDR3 totals 13 residues. Trimming left V 1 base short and J 4 bases short, with 5 bases between. Per germline, CDR1 LGHNA and CDR2 YSLEER. DNA of the CDR3: TGCGCCAGCAGCCAAGCTGAGTACAATGAGCAGTTCTTC. Translating it yields CASSQAEYNEQFF.

This clonotype was found a few times. The gene calls are TRBV29-1 and TRBJ2-5, with unresolved D. This CDR3 comprises 12 residues. CDR1 and CDR2 from the germline V gene are SQVTM and ANQGSEA. Trimming pared 1 base from V and 2 bases from J, leaving 5 bases between. This CDR3 reads CSVEGLQETQYF. DNA for the CDR3: TGCAGCGTTGAAGGGCTACAAGAGACCCAGTACTTC.

This sequence joins TRBV5-6 and TRBJ2-3, with 9 bases fitting TRBD1. The J segment lost 4 bases and the V segment lost 3 bases, leaving 3 bases of the junction unmatched. Germline V gene lookup returns CDR1 SGHDT and CDR2 YYEEEE. CDR3 length: 14 residues. The CDR3 here is CASSWGQGSDTQYF. DNA of the CDR3: TGTGCCAGCAGCTGGGGACAGGGCTCAGATACGCAGTATTTT.

The chain combines TRBV20-1 with TRBJ1-3; TRBD1 is a possible D gene (5 bases). The CDR3 runs to 14 residues. V lost 6 bases and J 2 bases, leaving 14 bases between the germline ends. CDR1 DFQATT and CDR2 SNEGSKA come from the germline V gene (reference sequence). The CDR3 loop reads CSARAQGTGNTIYF. The CDR3 bases are TGCAGTGCCAGGGCACAAGGAACTGGAAACACCATATATTTT.

The chain employs TRBV9 and TRBJ1-3; no reliable D call. V dropped 1 base and J dropped 1 base, with 9 bases sitting between them. This CDR3 comprises 15 residues. The germline V gene has CDR1 SGDLS and CDR2 YYNGEE. The CDR3 DNA reads TGTGCCAGCAGCGTATTCGGAGAGTCTGGAAACACCATATATTTT. Translating gives CASSVFGESGNTIYF. Combining the CDR3 with reference TRBV9 and TRBJ1-3 gives the whole variable domain DSGVTQTPKHLITATGQRVTLRCSPRSGDLSVYWYQQSLDQGLQFLIQYYNGEERAKGNILERFSAQQFPDLHSELNLSSLELGDSALYFCASSVFGESGNTIYFGEGSWLTVV.

CDR3 amino acids: CASSDGHESTGELFF. The CDR3 DNA is TGTGCCAGCAGTGATGGACACGAAAGCACCGGGGAGCTGTTTTTT. This chain joins TRBV25-1 and TRBJ2-2, with D perhaps matching TRBD1 (5 bases). Trimming stripped 3 bases from V and 4 bases from J, with 12 bases between. Looked up from germline, CDR1 is MGHDK and CDR2 is SYGVNS. The CDR3 spans 15 residues. Based on the CDR3 plus reference TRBV25-1 and TRBJ2-2, the full variable domain is EADIYQTPRYLVIGTGKKITLECSQTMGHDKMYWYQQDPGMELHLIHYSYGVNSTEKGDLSSESTVSRIRTEHFPLTLESARPSHTSQYLCASSDGHESTGELFFGEGSRLTVL.

The genes are TRBV28 and TRBJ2-3, with D possibly being TRBD1 or TRBD2 (5 bases each). The V end was cut by 8 bases, the J end by 0 bases, with 12 bases between. Germline V gives CDR1 MDHEN, CDR2 SYDVKM. The CDR3 sequence is 14 residues long. The CDR3 region is CASSSRVSTDTQYF. In DNA, the CDR3 is TGTGCCAGCTCTAGCAGGGTTAGCACAGATACGCAGTATTTT.

The chain is built from TRBV15 and TRBJ2-7, with TRBD1 as a possible D gene (5 bases). The V gene's germline CDR1 is LNHNV and CDR2 YYDKDF (reference sequence). V was clipped by 6 bases and J by 7 bases, with 19 bases between them. The CDR3 sequence is 14 residues long. CDR3 loop: CATSSLRGPGEQYF. The CDR3 DNA reads TGTGCCACCAGTTCGCTACGTGGTCCAGGGGAGCAGTACTTC.

The chain carries TRBV29-1 and TRBJ2-1, with 7 positions matching TRBD1. The V gene end was trimmed by 7 bases and the J gene end by 2 bases; junction bases not matched to a gene: 11. This CDR3 spans 15 amino acids. Germline loops: CDR1 SQVTM, CDR2 ANQGSEA. The CDR3 DNA is TGCAGCGCCAGCGAGACAGGGCTTGCCTACAATGAGCAGTTCTTC. Its protein is CSASETGLAYNEQFF.

This clonotype has more than one count but fewer than ten. The chain carries TRBV4-3 and TRBJ2-1; possibly TRBD1 for D (5 bases). Trimming left V 3 bases short and J 6 bases short, with 12 bases between. The CDR3 is made up of 14 amino acids. The germline V gene encodes CDR1 LGHNA and CDR2 YSLEER. The CDR3, as DNA: TGCGCCAGCAGCCAGGGGCTGCCGGCCAATGAGCAGTTCTTC. Translation gives CASSQGLPANEQFF.

This sequence joins TRBV7-2 and TRBJ1-2; unclear D gene. Trimming cost V 3 bases and J 4 bases, with 18 bases left between them. Germline CDR1 SGHTA, CDR2 FQGNSA. The CDR3 loop spans 16 amino acids. The CDR3 reads CASSLPSGSYSYGYTF. CDR3 DNA: TGTGCCAGCAGCTTGCCCTCAGGCAGCTACTCCTATGGCTACACCTTC.

V usage is TRBV6-5 and J usage is TRBJ1-6; D remains unclear. The CDR3 spans 14 residues. Germline V CDR1 and CDR2: MNHEY, SVGAGI. Deletions cut 2 bases from V and 3 bases from J, with 5 bases between. CDR3 nucleotides: TGTGCCAGCAGTTACGGTGGCTATAATTCACCCCTCCACTTT. This sequence encodes CASSYGGYNSPLHF.

The chain has TRBV5-1 and TRBJ1-2, with a tentative D call TRBD1 (6 bases). The CDR3 is 14 residues long. V was cut by 5 bases and J by 2 bases, with 13 bases left in between. CDR1 is SGHRS, CDR2 YFSETQ, per germline. The chain's CDR3 is CASSHQGPNYGYTF. CDR3 in DNA: TGCGCCAGCAGTCACCAGGGGCCCAACTATGGCTACACCTTC.

The CDR3 nucleotides are TGCGCCAGCAGGACCGGGGCTTATGGCTACACCTTC. Translation: CASRTGAYGYTF. The chain combines TRBV5-1 with TRBJ1-2; tentatively, D is TRBD1 (5 bases). The germline CDR1 and CDR2 sequences are SGHRS and YFSETQ. The CDR3 is made up of 12 amino acids. V dropped 5 bases and J dropped 5 bases, with 10 bases sitting between them.

This rearrangement joins TRBV2 to TRBJ1-2; no clear D. Germline V CDR1 and CDR2: SNHLY, FYNNEI. Trimming stripped 3 bases from V and 3 bases from J, with 11 bases between. CDR3 length: 14 residues. CDR3 coding DNA: TGTGCCAGCAGTGAGTTCTTCCGCGACTATGGCTACACCTTC. It translates to CASSEFFRDYGYTF.

V gene TRBV27 combines with J gene TRBJ2-7; D perhaps matches TRBD2 (5 bases). Germline CDR1 reads MNHEY; CDR2 reads SMNVEV (reference sequence). The V end was cut by 1 base, the J end by 4 bases, with 17 bases between. The CDR3 runs 16 residues. CDR3 DNA sequence: TGTGCCAGCAGTTTATATAGTGGGAGCCGTGAATACGAGCAGTACTTC. This sequence encodes CASSLYSGSREYEQYF.